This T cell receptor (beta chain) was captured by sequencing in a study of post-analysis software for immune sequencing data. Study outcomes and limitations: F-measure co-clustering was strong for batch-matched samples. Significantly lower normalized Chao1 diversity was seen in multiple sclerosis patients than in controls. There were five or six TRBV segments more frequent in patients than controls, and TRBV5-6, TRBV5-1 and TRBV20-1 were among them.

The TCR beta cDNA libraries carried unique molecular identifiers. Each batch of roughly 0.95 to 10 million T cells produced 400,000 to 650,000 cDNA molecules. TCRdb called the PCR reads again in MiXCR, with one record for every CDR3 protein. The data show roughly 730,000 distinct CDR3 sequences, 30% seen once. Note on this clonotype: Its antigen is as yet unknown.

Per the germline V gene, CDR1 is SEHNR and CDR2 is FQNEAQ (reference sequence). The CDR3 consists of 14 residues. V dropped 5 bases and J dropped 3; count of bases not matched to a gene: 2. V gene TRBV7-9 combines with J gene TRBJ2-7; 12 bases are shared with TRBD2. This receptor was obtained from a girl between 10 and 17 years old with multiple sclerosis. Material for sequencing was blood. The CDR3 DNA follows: TGTGCCAGCAGCCCTAGCGGGAGGGGCTACGAGCAGTACTTC. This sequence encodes CASSPSGRGYEQYF.